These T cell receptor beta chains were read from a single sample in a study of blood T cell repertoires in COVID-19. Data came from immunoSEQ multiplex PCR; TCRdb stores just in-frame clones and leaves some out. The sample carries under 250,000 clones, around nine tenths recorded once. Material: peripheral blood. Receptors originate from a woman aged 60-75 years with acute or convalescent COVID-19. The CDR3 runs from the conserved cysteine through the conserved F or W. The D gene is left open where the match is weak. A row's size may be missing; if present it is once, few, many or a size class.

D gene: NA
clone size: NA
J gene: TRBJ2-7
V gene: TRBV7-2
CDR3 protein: CASSLDNTYEQYF
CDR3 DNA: TGTGCCAGCAGCTTAGACAATACCTACGAGCAGTACTTC

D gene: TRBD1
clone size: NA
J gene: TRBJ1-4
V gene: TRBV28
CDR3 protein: CASSLPGQGKKLFF
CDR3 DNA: TGTGCCAGCAGTTTGCCGGGACAGGGCAAAAAACTGTTTTTT

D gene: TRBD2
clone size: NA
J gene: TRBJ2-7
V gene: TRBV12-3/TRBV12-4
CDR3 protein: CASRGERNEQYF
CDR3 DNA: TGTGCCAGTCGGGGGGAACGAAACGAGCAGTACTTC

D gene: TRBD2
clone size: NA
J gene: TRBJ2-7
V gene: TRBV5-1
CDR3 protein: CASSFRAGGYEQYF
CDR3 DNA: TGCGCCAGCAGCTTTAGAGCGGGGGGATACGAGCAGTACTTC

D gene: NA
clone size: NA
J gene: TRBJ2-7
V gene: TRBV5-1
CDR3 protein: CASSLPGGYEQYF
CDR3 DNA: TGCGCCAGCAGCTTGCCCGGGGGCTACGAGCAGTACTTC

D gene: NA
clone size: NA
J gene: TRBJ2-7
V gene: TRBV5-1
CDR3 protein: CASSSQGADEQYF
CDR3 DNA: TGCGCCAGCAGCTCCCAAGGGGCGGACGAGCAGTACTTC

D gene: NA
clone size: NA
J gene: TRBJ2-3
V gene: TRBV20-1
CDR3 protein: CSATSTDTQYF
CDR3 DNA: TGCAGTGCTACTAGCACAGATACGCAGTATTTT

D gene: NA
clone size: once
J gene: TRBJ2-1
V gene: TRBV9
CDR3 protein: CASSARQDNEQFF
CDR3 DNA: TGTGCCAGCAGCGCAAGACAGGACAATGAGCAGTTCTTC

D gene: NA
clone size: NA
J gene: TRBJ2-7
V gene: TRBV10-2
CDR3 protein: CASSEPRTVSYEQYF
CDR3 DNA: TGCGCCAGCAGTGAACCTCGGACAGTCTCCTACGAGCAGTACTTC

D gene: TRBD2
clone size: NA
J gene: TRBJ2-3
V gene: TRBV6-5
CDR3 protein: CASRTGGRRTDTQYF
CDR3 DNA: TGTGCCAGCAGGACGGGGGGGAGACGGACAGATACGCAGTATTTT

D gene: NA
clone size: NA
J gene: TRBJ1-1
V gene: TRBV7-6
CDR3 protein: CASSSQAHQNSEAFF
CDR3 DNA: TGTGCCAGCAGCTCCCAGGCACATCAGAACTCTGAAGCTTTCTTT

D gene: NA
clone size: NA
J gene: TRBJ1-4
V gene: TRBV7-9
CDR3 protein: CASFREKLFF
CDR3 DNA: TGTGCCTCGTTCCGGGAAAAACTGTTTTTT

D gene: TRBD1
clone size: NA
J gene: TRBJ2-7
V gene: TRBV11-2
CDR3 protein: CASSLMGQGYEQYF
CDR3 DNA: TGTGCCAGCAGCTTAATGGGACAGGGCTACGAGCAGTACTTC

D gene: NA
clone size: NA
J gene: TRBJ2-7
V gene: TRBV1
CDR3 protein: CTSSQVVTSGSLDEQYF
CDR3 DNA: TGCACCAGCAGCCAAGTTGTAACTAGCGGGAGTCTCGACGAGCAGTACTTC

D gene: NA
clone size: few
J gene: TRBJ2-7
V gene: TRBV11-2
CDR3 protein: CASSPEGAGSVYEQYF
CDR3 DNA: TGTGCCAGCAGCCCCGAGGGGGCGGGAAGTGTTTACGAGCAGTACTTC

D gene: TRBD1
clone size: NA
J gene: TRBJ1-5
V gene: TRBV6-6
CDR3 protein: CASSPGQGTNQPQHF
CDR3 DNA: TGTGCCAGCTCCCCGGGACAGGGGACAAATCAGCCCCAGCATTTT

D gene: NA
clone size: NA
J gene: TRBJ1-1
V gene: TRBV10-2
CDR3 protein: CASSGQNTEAFF
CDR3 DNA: TGCGCCAGCAGCGGACAAAACACTGAAGCTTTCTTT

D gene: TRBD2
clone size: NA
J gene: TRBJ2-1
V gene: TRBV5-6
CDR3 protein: CASSPGLANQFF
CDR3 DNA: TGTGCCAGCAGCCCGGGACTAGCGAATCAGTTCTTC

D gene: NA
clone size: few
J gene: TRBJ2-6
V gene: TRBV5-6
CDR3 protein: CASSFISWQGSSGANVLTF
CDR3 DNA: TGTGCCAGCAGCTTCATCAGCTGGCAGGGCTCTTCTGGGGCCAACGTCCTGACTTTC

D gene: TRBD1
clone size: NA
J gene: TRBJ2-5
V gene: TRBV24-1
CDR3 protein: CATSDFGRGLEETQYF
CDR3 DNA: TGTGCCACCAGTGATTTTGGCAGGGGGCTTGAAGAGACCCAGTACTTC

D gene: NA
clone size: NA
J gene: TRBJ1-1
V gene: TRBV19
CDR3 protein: CASSITGNTEAFF
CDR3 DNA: TGTGCCAGTAGTATCACGGGGAACACTGAAGCTTTCTTT

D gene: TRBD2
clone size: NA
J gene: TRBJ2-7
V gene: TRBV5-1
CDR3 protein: CASSLPQWALAGGPTRVQYF
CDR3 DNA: TGCGCCAGCAGCTTGCCGCAGTGGGCACTAGCGGGGGGCCCCACGAGGGTGCAGTACTTC

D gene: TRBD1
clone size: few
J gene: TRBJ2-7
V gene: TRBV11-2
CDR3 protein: CASSRDRDSRRDF
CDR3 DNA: TGTGCCAGCAGTAGGGACAGGGACTCTCGTCGGGACTTC

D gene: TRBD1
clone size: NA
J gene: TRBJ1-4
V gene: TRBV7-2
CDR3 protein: CASSRQGRVGDEKLFF
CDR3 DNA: TGTGCCAGCAGCAGACAGGGGAGGGTTGGTGATGAAAAACTGTTTTTT

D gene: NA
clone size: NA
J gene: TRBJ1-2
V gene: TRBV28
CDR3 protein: CATDSTGAGYTF
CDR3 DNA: TGTGCCACCGATTCGACCGGAGCTGGCTACACCTTC

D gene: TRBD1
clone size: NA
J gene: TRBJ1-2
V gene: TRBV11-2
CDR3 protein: CASSPWTGSYGYTF
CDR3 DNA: TGTGCCAGCAGTCCCTGGACAGGGTCCTATGGCTACACCTTC

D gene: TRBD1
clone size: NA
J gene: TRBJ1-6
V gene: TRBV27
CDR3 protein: CASSLRVPGQGSNSPLHF
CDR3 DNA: TGTGCCAGCAGTTTAAGGGTCCCGGGACAGGGTTCTAATTCACCCCTCCACTTT

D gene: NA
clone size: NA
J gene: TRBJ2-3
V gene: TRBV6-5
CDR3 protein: CASSSSRQSTDTQYF
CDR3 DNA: TGTGCCAGCAGTTCCTCCAGGCAGAGTACAGATACGCAGTATTTT

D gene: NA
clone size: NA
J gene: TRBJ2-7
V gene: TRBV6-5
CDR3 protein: CASSILPATYEQYF
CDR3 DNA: TGTGCCAGCAGCATCCTCCCCGCGACCTACGAGCAGTACTTC

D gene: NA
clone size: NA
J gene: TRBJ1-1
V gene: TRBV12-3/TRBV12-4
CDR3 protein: CASSLYAEAFF
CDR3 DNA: TGTGCCAGCAGTCTCTACGCTGAAGCTTTCTTT

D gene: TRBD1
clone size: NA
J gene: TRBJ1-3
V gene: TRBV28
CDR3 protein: CASFDRVLSSGNTIYF
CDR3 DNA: TGTGCCAGCTTTGACAGGGTCCTTAGCTCTGGAAACACCATATATTTT

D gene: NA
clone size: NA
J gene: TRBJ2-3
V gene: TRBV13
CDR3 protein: CASTSVGPDTQYF
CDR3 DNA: TGTGCCAGCACAAGTGTGGGGCCTGATACGCAGTATTTT

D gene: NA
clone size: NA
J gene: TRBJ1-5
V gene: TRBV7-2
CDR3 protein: CASSPTLGGAGASNQPQHF
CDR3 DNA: TGTGCCAGCAGCCCCACCCTGGGGGGGGCCGGGGCTAGCAATCAGCCCCAGCATTTT

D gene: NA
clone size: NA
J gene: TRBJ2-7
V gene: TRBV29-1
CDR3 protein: CSASREYNDPYEQYF
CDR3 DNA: TGCAGCGCCTCCCGGGAGTATAACGATCCCTACGAGCAGTACTTC

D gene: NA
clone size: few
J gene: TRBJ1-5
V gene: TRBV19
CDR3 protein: CASSRTVSNQPQHF
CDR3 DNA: TGTGCCAGTAGCAGGACAGTAAGCAATCAGCCCCAGCATTTT

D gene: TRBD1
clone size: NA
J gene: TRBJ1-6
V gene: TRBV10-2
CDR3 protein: CASSELGQGNSPLHF
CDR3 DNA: TGCGCCAGCAGTGAGCTGGGACAGGGGAATTCACCCCTCCACTTT

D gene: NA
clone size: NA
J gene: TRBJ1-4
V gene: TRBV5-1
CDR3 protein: CASSTGQFNEKLFF
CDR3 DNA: TGCGCCAGCAGCACCGGACAGTTTAATGAAAAACTGTTTTTT

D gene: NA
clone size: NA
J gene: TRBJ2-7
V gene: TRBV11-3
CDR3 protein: CASSLGGTRAEQYF
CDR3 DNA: TGTGCCAGCAGCTTAGGGGGCACTCGGGCCGAGCAGTACTTC

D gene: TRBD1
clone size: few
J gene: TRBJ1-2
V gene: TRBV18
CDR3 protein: CASSQWSGQGAYGYTF
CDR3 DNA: TGTGCCAGCTCACAATGGTCGGGACAGGGAGCGTATGGCTACACCTTC

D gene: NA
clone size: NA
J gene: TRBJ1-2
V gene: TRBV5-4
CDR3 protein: CASSTGANYGYTF
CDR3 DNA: TGTGCCAGCAGCACGGGAGCTAACTATGGCTACACCTTC

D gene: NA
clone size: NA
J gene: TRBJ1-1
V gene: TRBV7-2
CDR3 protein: CASSLATGHMNTEAFF
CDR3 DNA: TGTGCCAGCAGCTTAGCTACGGGACACATGAACACTGAAGCTTTCTTT